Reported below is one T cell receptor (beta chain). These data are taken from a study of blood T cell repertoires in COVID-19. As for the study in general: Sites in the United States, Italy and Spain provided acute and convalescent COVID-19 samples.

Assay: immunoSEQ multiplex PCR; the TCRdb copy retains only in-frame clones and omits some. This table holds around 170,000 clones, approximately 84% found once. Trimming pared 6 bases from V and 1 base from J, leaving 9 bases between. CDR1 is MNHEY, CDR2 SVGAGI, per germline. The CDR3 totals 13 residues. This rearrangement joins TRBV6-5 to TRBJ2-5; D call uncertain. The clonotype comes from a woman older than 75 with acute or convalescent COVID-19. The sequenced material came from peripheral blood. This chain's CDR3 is CASRRPSQETQYF. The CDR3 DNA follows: TGTGCCAGCAGGCGACCTAGCCAAGAGACCCAGTACTTC.